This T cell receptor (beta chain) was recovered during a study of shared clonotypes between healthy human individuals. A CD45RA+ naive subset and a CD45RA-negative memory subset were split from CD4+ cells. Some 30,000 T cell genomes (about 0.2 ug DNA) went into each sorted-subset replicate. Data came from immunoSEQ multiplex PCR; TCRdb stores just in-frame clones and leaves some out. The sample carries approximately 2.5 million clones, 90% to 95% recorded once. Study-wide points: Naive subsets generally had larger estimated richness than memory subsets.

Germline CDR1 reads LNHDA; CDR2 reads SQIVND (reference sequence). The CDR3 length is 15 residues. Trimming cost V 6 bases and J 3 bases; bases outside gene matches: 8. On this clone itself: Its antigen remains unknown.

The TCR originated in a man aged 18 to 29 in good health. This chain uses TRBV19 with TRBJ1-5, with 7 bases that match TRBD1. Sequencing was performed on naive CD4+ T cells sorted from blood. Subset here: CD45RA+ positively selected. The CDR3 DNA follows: TGTGCCAGTAGGCGTGACAGGGTGGCCAATCAGCCCCAGCATTTT. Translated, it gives CASRRDRVANQPQHF. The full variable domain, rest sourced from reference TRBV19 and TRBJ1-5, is DGGITQSPKYLFRKEGQNVTLSCEQNLNHDAMYWYRQDPGQGLRLIYYSQIVNDFQKGDIAEGYSVSREKKESFPLTVTSAQKNPTAFYLCASRRDRVANQPQHFGDGTRLSIL.